The 7 T cell receptor beta chains listed next were all sequenced from one sample in a study of T cell changes during pregnancy in multiple sclerosis. Clones were sequenced by immunoSEQ multiplex PCR, and TCRdb holds only the in-frame ones, with some missing. The sample holds 45,000 to 60,000 clones; about 91% are singletons and the top ten take about 1%. Specimen: peripheral blood, collected after pregnancy. Every receptor here comes from a female donor in good health, enrolled as a control in a pregnancy study.

This chain links TRBV19 with TRBJ1-2; 8 bases match TRBD1. The CDR3 runs to 14 residues. CDR1 and CDR2 (germline): LNHDA, SQIVND (reference sequence). The CDR3: CAETLPRGQRGYTF. CDR3 coding DNA: TGTGCGGAGACTTTACCCAGGGGGCAGCGTGGCTACACCTTC.

Comment on this clone: Distinct nucleotide sequences in the sample also encode this CDR3. The chain joins TRBV7-7 to TRBJ2-3; the D is unclear. Looked up from germline, CDR1 is SSHAT and CDR2 is FNYEAQ (reference sequence). Trimming left V 3 bases short and J 1 base short, with 5 bases between. The CDR3 length is 13 residues. CDR3 region: CASSLERTDTQYF. The DNA of the CDR3 is TGTGCCAGCAGCTTGGAGCGCACAGATACGCAGTATTTT.

The V call is TRBV5-1, the J call TRBJ1-2; no clear D. The CDR3 has 13 residues. Trimming shortened V by 6 bases and J by 4 bases, and 13 bases separated the two germline ends. Germline lookup yields CDR1 SGHRS and CDR2 YFSETQ. The CDR3 region is CASNYGEGYGYTF. In DNA, the CDR3 is TGCGCCAGCAACTATGGGGAGGGCTATGGCTACACCTTC. The full variable domain, its missing parts supplied by reference TRBV5-1 and TRBJ1-2, is KAGVTQTPRYLIKTRGQQVTLSCSPISGHRSVSWYQQTPGQGLQFLFEYFSETQRNKGNFPGRFSGRQFSNSRSEMNVSTLELGDSALYLCASNYGEGYGYTFGSGTRLTVV.

CDR3 region: CASSLVQGDRETQYF. The CDR3 DNA reads as TGTGCCAGCAGTTTAGTACAGGGGGATAGGGAGACCCAGTACTTC. V is TRBV27 and J is TRBJ2-5, with 8 positions matching TRBD1. The CDR3 consists of 15 residues. Per germline, CDR1 MNHEY and CDR2 SMNVEV (reference sequence). Trimming removed 2 bases from V and 5 bases from J; junction bases left unmatched: 7.

This clone was seen a handful of times. This chain joins TRBV7-2 and TRBJ1-2, with 8 nucleotides matching TRBD1. V lost 5 bases to trimming and J lost 6 bases; unmatched junction nucleotides: 14. This CDR3 contains 16 residues. Germline CDR1 and CDR2: SGHTA and FQGNSA. Here the CDR3 DNA reads TGTGCCAGCAGCCCTATAGACAGGGGTTCTTTGGATGGCTACACCTTC. Protein product: CASSPIDRGSLDGYTF. Complete variable domain (other parts from reference TRBV7-2 and TRBJ1-2): GAGVSQSPSNKVTEKGKDVELRCDPISGHTALYWYRQSLGQGLEFLIYFQGNSAPDKSGLPSDRFSAERTGGSVSTLTIQRTQQEDSAVYLCASSPIDRGSLDGYTFGSGTRLTVV.

The chain is built from TRBV15 and TRBJ1-3; D is perhaps TRBD1 (5 bases). The V and J ends lost 2 bases and 1 base respectively, with 12 bases between them. Germline loops: CDR1 LNHNV, CDR2 YYDKDF (reference sequence). This CDR3 has 16 amino acids. The CDR3 nucleotides read TGTGCCACCAGCAGAACCCGGGAGGGGTCTGGAAACACCATATATTTT. This gives the protein CATSRTREGSGNTIYF.

CDR3 nucleotide sequence: TGCGCCAGCAGTCAAATCCGGGACAGAGGGAATTCACCCCTCCACTTT. Protein sequence: CASSQIRDRGNSPLHF. This chain connects TRBV5-1 to TRBJ1-6; TRBD1 agrees at 7 bases. V lost 5 bases to trimming and J lost 7 bases; unmatched junction nucleotides: 12. The CDR3 is 16 residues long. Germline V gives CDR1 SGHRS, CDR2 YFSETQ.